This T cell receptor beta chain derives from a study of graft-versus-host responses after intestinal transplantation. About the research overall: Each patient got anti-thymocyte globulin induction, then tacrolimus and steroids for approximately three years.

Comments on this clone: Its target is not known.

Deletions cut 3 bases from V and 4 bases from J, with 21 bases between. Germline CDR1 and CDR2: LNHDA and SQIVND (reference sequence). There are 17 residues in the CDR3. Notes on the study in general: Peak GvH clone levels in circulation were associated with early post-transplant HvG declines. Allografts of one patient group, those with graft-donor T cell macrochimerism, had high graft-versus-host to host-versus-graft clonal ratios.

To release intraepithelial and lamina propria lymphocytes, the graft tissue was processed. The table came from immunoSEQ multiplex PCR; TCRdb's copy has only in-frame clones and leaves some out. The sample includes around 18,000 clones, roughly 82% of them seen just once. This chain joins TRBV19 and TRBJ1-2; a weak D match, TRBD1 (5 bases). This clonotype originated in a human patient who received an intestinal transplant, so some T cells may come from the graft donor. Sequenced here: ileum tissue, sampled 17 days after transplant. This CDR3 reads CASSMGERREVSYGYTF. CDR3 nucleotides: TGTGCCAGTAGTATGGGGGAGCGGAGGGAGGTGAGCTATGGCTACACCTTC.